This TCR beta chain was recorded in a study of metastatic and nonmetastatic thyroid tumors. Study results and caveats: Significantly greater TCR beta diversity was reportedly found in malignant thyroid tumors than in benign nodules (in blood and tumor).

As for this clone: What it recognizes is unknown. The junction shows a germline mismatch at one end, possibly a read error.

Germline lookup yields CDR1 SGHTA and CDR2 FQGTGA. This CDR3 has 14 residues. TCRdb re-called clones from the PCR reads using MiXCR. The table records some 10,000 clones, under 30% of them present only once. No treatment had been given to any patient before thyroid surgery. Material for sequencing was tumor tissue. The clonotype was recovered from a male donor with papillary thyroid cancer or a benign thyroid nodule (not recorded which). Some clones in this sample may be carry-over from other donors' samples. J is TRBJ2-7 and V is TRBV7-3; possibly TRBD2 for D (6 bases). CDR3 coding DNA: TGTGCCAGCAGCCAAGGAGGGCAGGGCCACGATCAGTACTTC. Protein: CASSQGGQGHDQYF.